The entry that follows covers one T cell receptor beta chain sequence. Germline V gene lookup returns CDR1 MNHNS and CDR2 SASEGT. The V gene end was trimmed by 1 base and the J gene end by 8 bases; junction bases not matched to a gene: 27. This CDR3 is 21 amino acids long. The data are from a study of technical replicates of blood from several donors. TCRdb's table, derived via immunoSEQ multiplex PCR, lists solely in-frame clones and lacks some. The repertoire consists of 70,000 to 85,000 clones, with 92% occurring once and the leading ten covering 0.25% to 0.3%. This clonotype was sampled from a human donor in good health. The V and J genes are TRBV6-1 and TRBJ1-2; TRBD1 matches at 8 bases. The material sequenced was T cells isolated from PBMCs. CDR3 sequence reads: CASSEVTRTGKHLGPYGGYTF. The CDR3 nucleotides read TGTGCCAGCAGTGAAGTGACGAGGACAGGGAAGCACCTCGGACCATATGGGGGCTACACCTTC.